The sequence of this TCR beta chain was determined in a study of cytomegalovirus exposure and HLA in healthy donors. Study-level points and caveats: Per published accounts, TCR beta sequences correctly predicted the HLA-A and HLA-B alleles of most subjects.

Germline V CDR1 and CDR2: WNHNN, SYGVQD (reference sequence). The CDR3 totals 13 residues. Between the trimmed V and J ends, which lost 9 bases and 0 bases, there was a span of 10 bases. Note on this clone: Its antigen is currently unknown.

The primer mix had 60 Vbeta and 13 Jbeta primers. The table came from immunoSEQ multiplex PCR; TCRdb's copy has only in-frame clones and leaves some out. The sample holds tens of thousands of clones. The origin of this receptor is a woman aged 40 to 50 in good health and CMV-seropositive. The material sequenced was PBMCs. The J gene is TRBJ2-3, the V gene TRBV10-1; D perhaps matches TRBD1 (5 bases). CDR3 sequence (DNA): TGCGCCAGTGACAGTGGAAGCACAGATACGCAGTATTTT. Translated, it gives CASDSGSTDTQYF.